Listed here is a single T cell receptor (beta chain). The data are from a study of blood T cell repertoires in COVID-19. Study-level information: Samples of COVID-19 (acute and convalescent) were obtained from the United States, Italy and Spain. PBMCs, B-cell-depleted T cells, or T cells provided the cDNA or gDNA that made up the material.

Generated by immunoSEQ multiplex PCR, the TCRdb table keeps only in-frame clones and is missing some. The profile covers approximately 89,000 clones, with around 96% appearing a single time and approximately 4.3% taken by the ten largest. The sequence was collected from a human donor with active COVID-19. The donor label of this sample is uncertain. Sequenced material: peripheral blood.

The CDR3 region has the DNA TGTGCCAGCAGCTTATCTGACACGATCGGTCGGGAGCAGTACTTC. It specifies CASSLSDTIGREQYF. The chain combines TRBV7-9 with TRBJ2-7, with D uncertain. The CDR3 length is 15 residues. Looked up from germline, CDR1 is SEHNR and CDR2 is FQNEAQ (reference sequence). The germline V and J ends were trimmed by 2 bases and 7 bases, with 18 bases remaining between them.